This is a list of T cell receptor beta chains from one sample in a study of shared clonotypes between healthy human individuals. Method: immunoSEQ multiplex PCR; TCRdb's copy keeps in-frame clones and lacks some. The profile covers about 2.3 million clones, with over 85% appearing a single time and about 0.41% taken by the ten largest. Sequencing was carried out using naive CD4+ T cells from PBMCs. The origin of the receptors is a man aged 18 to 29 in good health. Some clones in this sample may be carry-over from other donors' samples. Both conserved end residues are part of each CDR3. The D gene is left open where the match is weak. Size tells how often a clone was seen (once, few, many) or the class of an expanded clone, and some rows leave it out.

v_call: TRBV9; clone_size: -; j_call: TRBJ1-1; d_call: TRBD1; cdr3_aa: CASSPWTGSAFF; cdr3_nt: TGTGCCAGCAGTCCATGGACAGGGAGTGCTTTCTTT
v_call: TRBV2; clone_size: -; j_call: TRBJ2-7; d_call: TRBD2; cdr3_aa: CASSEGGRGGDEQYF; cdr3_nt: TGTGCCAGCAGTGAGGGGGGACGGGGAGGGGACGAGCAGTACTTC
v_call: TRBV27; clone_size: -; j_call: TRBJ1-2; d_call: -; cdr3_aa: CASSPPGVYGYTF; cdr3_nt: TGTGCCAGCAGTCCCCCTGGGGTCTATGGCTACACCTTC
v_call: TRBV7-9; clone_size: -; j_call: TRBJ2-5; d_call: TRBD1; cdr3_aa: CASSPQGPETQYF; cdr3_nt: TGTGCCAGCAGCCCACAGGGGCCCGAGACCCAGTACTTC
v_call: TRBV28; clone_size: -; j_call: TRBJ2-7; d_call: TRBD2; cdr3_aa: CASSWVGGAYEQYF; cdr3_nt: TGTGCCAGCAGTTGGGTTGGGGGGGCCTACGAGCAGTACTTC
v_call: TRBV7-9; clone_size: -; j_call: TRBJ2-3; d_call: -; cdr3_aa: CASSLARGAPSGTQYF; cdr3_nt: TGTGCCAGCAGCTTAGCCCGGGGTGCCCCGTCGGGTACGCAGTATTTT
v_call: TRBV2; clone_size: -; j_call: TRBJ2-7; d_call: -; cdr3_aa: CASTVGSGEQYF; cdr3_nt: TGTGCCAGCACGGTCGGGAGTGGCGAGCAGTACTTC
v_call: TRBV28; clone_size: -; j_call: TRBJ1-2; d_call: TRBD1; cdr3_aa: CASSLGTVYGYTF; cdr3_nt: TGTGCCAGCAGTTTAGGGACAGTTTATGGCTACACCTTC
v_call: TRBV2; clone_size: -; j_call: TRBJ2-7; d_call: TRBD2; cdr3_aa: CASRGTSGSWEQYF; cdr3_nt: TGTGCCAGCAGGGGGACTAGCGGGAGTTGGGAGCAGTACTTC
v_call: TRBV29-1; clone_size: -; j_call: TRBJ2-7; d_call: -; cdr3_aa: CSVGAYIDEQYF; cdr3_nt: TGCAGCGTTGGAGCTTATATCGACGAGCAGTACTTC
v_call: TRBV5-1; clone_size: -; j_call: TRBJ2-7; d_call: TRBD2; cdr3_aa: CASSSGSSGTPYEQYF; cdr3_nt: TGCGCCAGCAGCTCAGGTAGTAGCGGGACCCCCTACGAGCAGTACTTC
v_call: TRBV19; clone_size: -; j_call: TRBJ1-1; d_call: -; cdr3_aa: CASRWRGATEAFF; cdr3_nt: TGTGCCAGTAGATGGCGTGGGGCTACTGAAGCTTTCTTT
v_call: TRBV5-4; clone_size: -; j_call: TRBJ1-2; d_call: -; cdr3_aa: CASKSTGSYGYTF; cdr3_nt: TGTGCCAGCAAGTCCACCGGCAGCTATGGCTACACCTTC
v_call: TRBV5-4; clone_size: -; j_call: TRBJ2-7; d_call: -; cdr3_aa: CASSSQDGRSYEQYF; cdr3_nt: TGTGCCAGCAGCTCCCAGGACGGACGCTCCTACGAGCAGTACTTC
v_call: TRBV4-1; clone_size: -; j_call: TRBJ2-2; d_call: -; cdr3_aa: CASRNKTGTRDGELFF; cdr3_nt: TGCGCCAGCAGGAATAAAACCGGGACCCGCGACGGGGAGCTGTTTTTT
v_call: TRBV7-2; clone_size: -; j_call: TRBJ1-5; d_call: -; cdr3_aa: CASSLGTRGAGNQPQHF; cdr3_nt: TGTGCCAGCAGCTTAGGCACGAGGGGGGCTGGCAATCAGCCCCAGCATTTT
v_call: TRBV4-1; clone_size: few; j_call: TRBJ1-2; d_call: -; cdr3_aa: CASRAKGYTF; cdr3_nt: TGCGCCAGCAGGGCGAAAGGCTACACCTTC
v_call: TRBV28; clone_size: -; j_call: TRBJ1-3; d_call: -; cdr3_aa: CASSLDRTPSGNTIYF; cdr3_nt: TGTGCCAGCAGTTTGGACAGAACGCCCTCTGGAAACACCATATATTTT
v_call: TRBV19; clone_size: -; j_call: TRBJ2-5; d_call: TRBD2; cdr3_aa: CASSKNRGGGRETQYF; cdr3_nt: TGTGCCAGTAGTAAAAATCGGGGGGGAGGGCGAGAGACCCAGTACTTC
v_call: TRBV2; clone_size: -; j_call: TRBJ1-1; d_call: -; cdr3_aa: CASIRRNVNTEAFF; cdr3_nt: TGTGCCAGCATCCGGAGGAACGTGAACACTGAAGCTTTCTTT
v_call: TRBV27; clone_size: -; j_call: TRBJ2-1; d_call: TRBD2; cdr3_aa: CASSPLTSGRAGLGQFF; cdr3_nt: TGTGCCAGCAGTCCCCTGACTAGCGGGAGGGCCGGTTTAGGGCAGTTCTTC
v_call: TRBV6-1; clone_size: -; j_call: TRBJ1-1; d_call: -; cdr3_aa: CASRDPGGPGTEAFF; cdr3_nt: TGTGCCAGCAGAGACCCGGGGGGGCCAGGTACTGAAGCTTTCTTT
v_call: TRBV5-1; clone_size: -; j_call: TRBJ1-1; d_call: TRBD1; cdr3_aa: CASSLTSGGTEAFF; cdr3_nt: TGCGCCAGCAGCTTGACCTCAGGGGGCACTGAAGCTTTCTTT
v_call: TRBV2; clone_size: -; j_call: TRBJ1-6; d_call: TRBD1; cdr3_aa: CASSSDRSRNSPLHF; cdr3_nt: TGTGCCAGCTCGTCGGACAGGAGTAGGAATTCACCCCTCCACTTT
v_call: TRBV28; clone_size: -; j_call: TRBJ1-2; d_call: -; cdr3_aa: CASRPGVDGYTF; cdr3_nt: TGTGCCAGTAGACCAGGGGTGGACGGCTACACCTTC
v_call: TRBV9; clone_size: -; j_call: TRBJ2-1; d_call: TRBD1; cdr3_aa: CASSARDREGVGNNEQFF; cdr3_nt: TGTGCCAGCAGCGCCCGGGACAGGGAAGGTGTGGGGAACAATGAGCAGTTCTTC
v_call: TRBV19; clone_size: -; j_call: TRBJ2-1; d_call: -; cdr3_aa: CASSIVTMRRAPPYNEQFF; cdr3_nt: TGTGCCAGTAGTATTGTTACGATGAGGAGGGCTCCACCCTACAATGAGCAGTTCTTC
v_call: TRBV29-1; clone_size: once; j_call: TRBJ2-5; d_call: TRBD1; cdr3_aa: CSVEAGGLGETQYF; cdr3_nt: TGCAGCGTTGAGGCAGGGGGCCTAGGTGAGACCCAGTACTTC
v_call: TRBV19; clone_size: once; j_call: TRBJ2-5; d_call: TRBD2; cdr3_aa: CASSMRGVGRETQYF; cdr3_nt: TGTGCCAGTAGTATGCGGGGGGTGGGGCGAGAGACCCAGTACTTC
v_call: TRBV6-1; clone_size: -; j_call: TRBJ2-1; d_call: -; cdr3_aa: CASSDRYNEQFF; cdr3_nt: TGTGCCAGCAGTGATCGGTACAATGAGCAGTTCTTC
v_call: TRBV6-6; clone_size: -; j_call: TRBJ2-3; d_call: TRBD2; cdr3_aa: CASSYPSSGRTDTQYF; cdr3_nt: TGTGCCAGCAGTTATCCGTCTAGCGGTCGCACAGATACGCAGTATTTT
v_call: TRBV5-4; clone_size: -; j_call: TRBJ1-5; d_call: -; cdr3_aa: CASSFLGQPQHF; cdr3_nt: TGTGCCAGCAGCTTTCTAGGGCAGCCCCAGCATTTT
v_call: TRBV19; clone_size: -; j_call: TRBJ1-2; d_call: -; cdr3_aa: CASSPGAAVRGYTF; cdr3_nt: TGTGCCAGTAGTCCGGGGGCGGCAGTACGCGGCTACACCTTC
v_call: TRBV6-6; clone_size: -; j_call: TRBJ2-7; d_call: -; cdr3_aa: CASSYEGFAGNYEQYF; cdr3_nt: TGTGCCAGCAGTTACGAGGGGTTTGCGGGTAACTACGAGCAGTACTTC
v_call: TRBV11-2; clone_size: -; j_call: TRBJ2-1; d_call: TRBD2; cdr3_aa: CATSGVEQFF; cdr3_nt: TGTGCCACTAGCGGGGTTGAGCAGTTCTTC
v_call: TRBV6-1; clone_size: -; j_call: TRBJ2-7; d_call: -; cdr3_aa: CASSEPGLSGYF; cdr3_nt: TGTGCCAGCAGTGAACCCGGTCTCTCGGGGTACTTC
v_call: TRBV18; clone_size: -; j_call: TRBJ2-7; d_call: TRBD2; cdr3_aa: CASSPSLAGIYEQYF; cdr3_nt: TGTGCCAGCTCACCATCGCTAGCGGGAATCTACGAGCAGTACTTC
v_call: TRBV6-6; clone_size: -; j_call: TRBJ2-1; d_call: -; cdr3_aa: CASSSPPGGRGDEQFF; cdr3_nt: TGTGCCAGCAGTTCCCCCCCGGGTGGGAGGGGGGATGAGCAGTTCTTC
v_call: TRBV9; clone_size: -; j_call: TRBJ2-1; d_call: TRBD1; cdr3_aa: CASSVPGQGAHEQFF; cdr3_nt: TGTGCCAGCAGCGTTCCGGGACAGGGGGCCCATGAGCAGTTCTTC
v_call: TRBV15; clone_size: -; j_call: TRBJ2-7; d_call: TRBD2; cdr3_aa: CATSPDGREASYEQYF; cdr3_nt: TGTGCCACCAGCCCCGATGGCCGGGAGGCCTCCTACGAGCAGTACTTC
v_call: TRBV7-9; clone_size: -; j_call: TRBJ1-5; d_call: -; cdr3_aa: CASSLGSSEYQPQHF; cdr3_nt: TGTGCCAGCAGCTTAGGTTCGTCGGAATATCAGCCCCAGCATTTT
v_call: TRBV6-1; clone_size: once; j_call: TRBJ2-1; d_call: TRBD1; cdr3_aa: CASSTWTGGDEQFF; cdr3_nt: TGTGCCAGCAGTACCTGGACAGGGGGCGATGAGCAGTTCTTC
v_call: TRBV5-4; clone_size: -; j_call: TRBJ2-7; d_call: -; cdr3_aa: CASSGLGYEQYF; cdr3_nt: TGTGCCAGCAGCGGTTTGGGCTACGAGCAGTACTTC
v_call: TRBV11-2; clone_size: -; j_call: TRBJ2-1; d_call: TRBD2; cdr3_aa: CASSFLSGRGGNYNEQFF; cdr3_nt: TGTGCCAGCAGCTTTCTTTCAGGGCGGGGGGGAAATTACAATGAGCAGTTCTTC
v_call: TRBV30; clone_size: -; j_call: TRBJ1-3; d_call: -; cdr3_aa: CAWSVPGNTIYF; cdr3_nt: TGTGCCTGGAGTGTACCGGGAAACACCATATATTTT
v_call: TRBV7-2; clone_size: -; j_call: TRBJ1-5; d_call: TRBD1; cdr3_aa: CASSSRTGQSNQPQHF; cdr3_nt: TGTGCCAGCAGCTCCAGGACAGGACAAAGCAATCAGCCCCAGCATTTT
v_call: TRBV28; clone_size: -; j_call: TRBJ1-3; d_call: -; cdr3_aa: CASLRGAGNTIYF; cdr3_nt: TGTGCCAGCCTCAGGGGTGCTGGAAACACCATATATTTT
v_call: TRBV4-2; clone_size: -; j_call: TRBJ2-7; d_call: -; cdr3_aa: CASSQERQAYEQYF; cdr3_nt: TGTGCCAGCAGCCAAGAGAGGCAGGCCTACGAGCAGTACTTC
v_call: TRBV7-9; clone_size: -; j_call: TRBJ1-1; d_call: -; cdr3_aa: CASSLKGGEETEAFF; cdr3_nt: TGTGCCAGCAGCCTAAAGGGAGGAGAGGAGACTGAAGCTTTCTTT